This passage covers 3 T cell receptor beta chains from one sample sequenced in a study of breast tumors, draining lymph nodes, adjacent tissues. TCRdb fed the multiplex PCR reads into MiXCR, producing one record per CDR3 protein. The sample contains about 200,000 distinct CDR3 sequences, 25% to 40% of which appear only once. Axillary draining lymph nodes of breast cancer patients supplied the node samples. What was sequenced was axillary lymph node tissue. The receptors stem from a female donor with breast cancer. Some clones in this sample may be carry-over from other donors' samples.

This clonotype was observed many times. The chain carries TRBV7-9 and TRBJ1-6; TRBD1 agrees at 7 bases. V gave up 0 bases and J gave up 6 bases; unmatched junction bases: 2. The CDR3 extends over 15 amino acids. Germline CDR1 and CDR2: SEHNR and FQNEAQ (reference sequence). The DNA of the CDR3 is TGTGCCAGCAGCTTAGCCCGGGACAGTAATTCACCCCTCCACTTT. Protein product: CASSLARDSNSPLHF.

This clonotype was seen ten or more times. The V and J genes are TRBV29-1 and TRBJ2-1; tentative D call: TRBD2 (5 bases). Germline CDR1 and CDR2: SQVTM and ANQGSEA. V dropped 1 base and J dropped 0 bases, with 10 bases sitting between them. The CDR3 totals 15 residues. The CDR3 region is CSVEVWESSYNEQFF. In DNA, the CDR3 is TGCAGCGTTGAAGTGTGGGAGAGCTCCTACAATGAGCAGTTCTTC.

This clonotype was found many times. V and J are TRBV6-2 or TRBV6-3 and TRBJ1-6; no firm D call. Germline assignment: CDR1 MNHEY and CDR2 SVGEGT. The germline V and J ends were trimmed by 2 bases and 7 bases, with 9 bases remaining between them. The CDR3 covers 14 residues. The CDR3 region is CASSYGGKNSPLHF. CDR3 in DNA: TGTGCCAGCAGTTACGGCGGCAAGAATTCACCCCTCCACTTT.